These 9 T cell receptor beta chains were sequenced from one sample in a study of technical replicates of blood from several donors. Sequencing was performed with immunoSEQ multiplex PCR; in TCRdb, only in-frame clones are kept and a portion is missing. The sample has tens of thousands of clones; 85% to 90% are singletons. Sequencing input: PBMCs. Receptors were obtained from a human donor in good health. Some clones in this sample may be carry-over from other donors' samples.

The genes are TRBV6-1 and TRBJ2-5; 11 bases match TRBD2. Per the germline V gene, CDR1 is MNHNS and CDR2 is SASEGT. This CDR3 is 13 amino acids long. V lost 6 bases, J lost 5 bases, and 2 bases stayed unmatched. For the CDR3, the DNA is TGTGCCAGCAGGACTAGCGGGACGGAGACCCAGTACTTC. Protein: CASRTSGTETQYF.

The chain carries TRBV2 and TRBJ1-3; 7 nucleotides match TRBD1. Looked up from germline, CDR1 is SNHLY and CDR2 is FYNNEI. The CDR3 has 15 residues. Trimming removed 8 bases from V and 0 bases from J; junction bases left unmatched: 7. The CDR3 DNA reads as TGTGCCAGCGCTGCCCGGGACAGCTCTGGAAACACCATATATTTT. Its protein is CASAARDSSGNTIYF.

This rearrangement joins TRBV15 to TRBJ2-5; the match to TRBD2 covers 12 bases. CDR1 LNHNV and CDR2 YYDKDF come from the germline V gene (reference sequence). The CDR3 sequence is 17 residues long. V shed 2 bases, J shed 4 bases, and the junction held 8 bases outside the gene matches. The CDR3 sequence is CATSRSPSGRALETQYF. Here the CDR3 DNA reads TGTGCCACCAGCAGATCCCCTAGCGGGAGGGCCTTAGAGACCCAGTACTTC.

The chain employs TRBV12-5 and TRBJ2-1; a possible D gene is TRBD2 (6 bases). CDR1 is LGHNT and CDR2 is FRNRAP in the germline V gene. The CDR3 is 17 residues long. Trimming took off 0 bases at V and 3 bases at J, with 15 bases between the two ends. As DNA, the CDR3 is TGTGCTAGTGGTTTGGTACTGGGACTCGACAACTACAATGAGCAGTTCTTC. This sequence encodes CASGLVLGLDNYNEQFF.

The V call is TRBV7-2, the J call TRBJ2-7; a weak D match, TRBD1 (5 bases). This CDR3 is 13 amino acids long. Trimming removed 10 bases from V and 9 bases from J, with 22 bases in between. Germline lookup yields CDR1 SGHTA and CDR2 FQGNSA. The CDR3 coding sequence is TGTGCCACCACAGGACGCGGACATTTGGGGCAGTACTTC. Its translation: CATTGRGHLGQYF.

J is TRBJ2-7 and V is TRBV4-2, with 8 bases lining up with TRBD2. The ends lost 4 bases at V and 2 bases at J; junction bases unmatched: 16. Germline CDR1 is LGHNA and CDR2 is YNFKEQ. The CDR3 extends over 18 amino acids. CDR3 loop: CASSPYVSSGLRAYEQYF. The CDR3 DNA follows: TGTGCCAGCAGCCCATATGTGTCTAGCGGGCTACGTGCCTACGAGCAGTACTTC.

Here the CDR3 reads CASSLEVGGESAYEQYF. In DNA, the CDR3 is TGTGCCAGCAGCTTAGAGGTGGGCGGGGAAAGCGCTTACGAGCAGTACTTC. This rearrangement joins TRBV7-2 to TRBJ2-7; D is possibly TRBD2 (6 bases). The CDR3 extends over 17 amino acids. Germline V gene data show CDR1 as SGHTA and CDR2 as FQGNSA. V dropped 1 base and J dropped 4 bases, with 20 bases sitting between them.

This CDR3 reads CASSDSGKSSYEQYF. In nucleotides, the CDR3 is TGTGCCAGCAGTGATAGCGGAAAGAGCTCCTACGAGCAGTACTTC. This rearrangement joins TRBV2 to TRBJ2-7; D perhaps matches TRBD2 (6 bases). Germline V gives CDR1 SNHLY, CDR2 FYNNEI. The ends were cut back, 3 bases at V and 0 bases at J, with 12 bases in the middle. The CDR3 is made up of 15 amino acids.

The table lists this clone with a count of one. The chain employs TRBV6-6 and TRBJ1-1; 7 positions agree with TRBD1. CDR1 and CDR2 from the germline V gene are MNHNY and SVGAGI (reference sequence). This CDR3 spans 15 amino acids. With 8 bases clipped from V and 3 bases from J, the junction kept 12 bases outside the gene matches. CDR3 DNA: TGTGCCAGCGGGCCGATGAGGGGGCTTGACACTGAAGCTTTCTTT. Protein product: CASGPMRGLDTEAFF.